The 22 T cell receptor beta chains presented below share a single source sample, sequenced in a study of blood T cell repertoires in COVID-19. Only in-frame clones appear in the TCRdb table, and some are missing; sequencing was by immunoSEQ multiplex PCR. Of 140,000 or so clones in the sample, about 89% are singletons; the top ten hold around 11%. Specimen: PBMCs or T cells enriched from blood (not recorded which). These receptors were collected from a man in his sixties who had recovered from COVID-19.

The rearrangement links TRBV28 to TRBJ2-7; the D gene is possibly TRBD1 (6 bases). Germline assignment: CDR1 MDHEN and CDR2 SYDVKM. The CDR3 consists of 13 residues. The ends were cut back, 5 bases at V and 1 base at J, with 9 bases in the middle. CDR3 sequence reads: CASSDGQSYEQYF. As DNA, the CDR3 is TGTGCCAGCAGTGACGGACAGTCCTACGAGCAGTACTTC.

The V call is TRBV12-3 or TRBV12-4, the J call TRBJ2-7, with D unclear. V was cut by 6 bases and J by 0 bases, with 9 bases left in between. CDR3 length: 13 amino acids. The CDR3 here is CASRHPSSYEQYF. The CDR3 DNA sequence: TGTGCCAGCAGGCACCCTAGCTCCTACGAGCAGTACTTC.

CDR3 in amino acids: CASSSPWTGRETQYF. DNA of the CDR3: TGTGCCAGCAGCTCCCCTTGGACAGGGAGGGAGACCCAGTACTTC. The gene calls are TRBV6-5 and TRBJ2-5, with 8 bases lining up with TRBD1. After removal of 6 bases from V and 5 bases from J, the junction contained 11 bases not matched to a gene. The CDR3 is 15 residues long. Germline CDR1 MNHEY, CDR2 SVGAGI.

This rearrangement joins TRBV5-1 to TRBJ1-6; D gene uncertain. The V gene's germline CDR1 is SGHRS and CDR2 YFSETQ. The CDR3 length is 14 residues. V was cut by 0 bases and J by 7 bases, with 8 bases left in between. The CDR3 coding sequence is TGCGCCAGCAGCTTGGGTCAGGCAAATTCACCCCTCCACTTT. This gives the protein CASSLGQANSPLHF.

The rearrangement links TRBV15 to TRBJ1-1; no clear D. The CDR3 has 16 amino acids. Germline lookup yields CDR1 LNHNV and CDR2 YYDKDF (reference sequence). The V gene lost 3 bases and the J gene lost 3 bases, with 17 bases spanning the gap. The DNA for the CDR3 is TGTGCCACCAGCAGGGTCACCGGGCCCGGGGACACTGAAGCTTTCTTT. Translated: CATSRVTGPGDTEAFF.

The chain is built from TRBV14 and TRBJ1-4; D perhaps matches TRBD1 (5 bases). The V gene lost 1 base and the J gene lost 8 bases, with 8 bases spanning the gap. Germline V gene sequence: CDR1 SGHDN, CDR2 FVKESK. The CDR3 has 13 residues. DNA of the CDR3: TGTGCCAGCAGCCAAGTGTGGGGCGAAAAACTGTTTTTT. It specifies CASSQVWGEKLFF.

V usage is TRBV2 and J usage is TRBJ2-7; 10 bases are a match to TRBD1. This CDR3 comprises 14 residues. Trimming took 7 bases from V and 1 from J; bases not matched to a gene: 4. CDR1 is SNHLY, CDR2 FYNNEI, per germline. CDR3 sequence (DNA): TGTGCCAGCAACATGGGACAGGGGTCCTACGAGCAGTACTTC. Translated: CASNMGQGSYEQYF.

The chain couples TRBV28 to TRBJ1-6; perhaps TRBD1 as D (6 bases). V was trimmed by 3 bases and J by 6 bases, leaving 18 bases between them. This CDR3 comprises 17 residues. Germline loops: CDR1 MDHEN, CDR2 SYDVKM. The CDR3 region has the DNA TGTGCCAGCAGTTTCCTGTCGTCAGGGGTGTTTAATTCACCCCTCCACTTT. Translating gives CASSFLSSGVFNSPLHF.

The chain combines TRBV6-4 with TRBJ1-1; D unclear. CDR3 length equals 13 residues. Germline assignment: CDR1 MRHNA and CDR2 SNTAGT. With 8 bases removed from V and 9 bases from J, the gap between germline ends came to 19 bases. The CDR3 nucleotides read TGTGCCAGCTCCCCTCGGGCGGGTCTGAAAGCTTTCTTT. It encodes CASSPRAGLKAFF.

A single count supports this clone. The V and J genes are TRBV5-4 and TRBJ1-4, with a weak D call TRBD1 (6 bases). The V end was cut by 6 bases, the J end by 8 bases, with 14 bases between. The germline V gene has CDR1 SGHNT and CDR2 YYREEE (reference sequence). The CDR3 is made up of 13 amino acids. The CDR3 here is CASKAQGYEKLFF. The CDR3 DNA sequence: TGTGCCAGCAAAGCACAGGGATACGAAAAACTGTTTTTT. Together with reference TRBV5-4 and TRBJ1-4, the CDR3 gives the full variable domain: ETGVTQSPTHLIKTRGQQVTLRCSSQSGHNTVSWYQQALGQGPQFIFQYYREEENGRGNFPPRFSGLQFPNYSSELNVNALELDDSALYLCASKAQGYEKLFFGSGTQLSVL.

The chain links TRBV24-1 to TRBJ2-7; no clear D gene. Per the germline V gene, CDR1 is KGHDR and CDR2 is SFDVKD. V dropped 2 bases and J dropped 1 base, with 11 bases sitting between them. The CDR3 loop spans 15 amino acids. CDR3 residues: CATSDSGETSYEQYF. Here the CDR3 DNA reads TGTGCCACCAGTGATTCGGGTGAAACGTCCTACGAGCAGTACTTC.

The chain couples TRBV11-2 to TRBJ2-3; 8 positions agree with TRBD2. Germline V CDR1 and CDR2: SGHAT, FQNNGV. This CDR3 contains 15 residues. V lost 5 bases, J lost 2 bases, and 6 bases stayed unmatched. CDR3: CASSSRGGHTDTQYF. CDR3 nucleotide sequence: TGTGCCAGCAGCAGCCGGGGGGGACACACAGATACGCAGTATTTT.

The chain has TRBV2 and TRBJ2-7; tentative D call: TRBD2 (6 bases). CDR1 is SNHLY, CDR2 FYNNEI, per germline. Deletions cut 4 bases from V and 0 bases from J, with 10 bases between. The CDR3 sequence is 14 residues long. The CDR3 DNA sequence: TGTGCCAGCAGTGCAGCGGGCTACTCCTACGAGCAGTACTTC. Translation gives CASSAAGYSYEQYF.

The rearrangement joins TRBV5-6 to TRBJ1-1; D is perhaps TRBD1 (5 bases). Germline CDR1 reads SGHDT; CDR2 reads YYEEEE. Trimming cost V 4 bases and J 1 base, with 8 bases left between them. This CDR3 has 13 residues. CDR3 protein: CASSATGNTEAFF. CDR3 nucleotide sequence: TGTGCCAGCAGCGCCACAGGGAACACTGAAGCTTTCTTT.

The J gene is TRBJ2-7, the V gene TRBV27; TRBD2 agrees at 9 bases. The germline gives CDR1 MNHEY, CDR2 SMNVEV (reference sequence). V lost 6 bases and J lost 9; bases outside the gene matches: 18. The CDR3 has 16 amino acids. The chain's CDR3 is CASSPLGAGTSRGQYF. CDR3 bases: TGTGCCAGCAGCCCCCTAGGGGCCGGGACTAGCAGGGGGCAGTACTTC.

CDR3 in DNA: TGTGCCAGCAGCTCCGGGACTAGCGGGAGTGAGCAGTTCTTC. The encoded protein is CASSSGTSGSEQFF. The chain carries TRBV11-3 and TRBJ2-1; TRBD2 aligns across 14 bases. Germline CDR1 SGHNT, CDR2 YENEEA. This CDR3 contains 14 residues. Trimming cost V 4 bases and J 9 bases; bases outside gene matches: 2.

The chain is built from TRBV3-1 (or the pseudogene TRBV3-2) and TRBJ2-6; D might be TRBD2 (5 bases). The CDR3 consists of 16 residues. Trimming shortened V by 3 bases and J by 0 bases, and 9 bases separated the two germline ends. Germline V lookup: CDR1 LGHDT, CDR2 YNNKEL (reference sequence). The CDR3 sequence is CASSHLGSSGANVLTF. The CDR3 DNA is TGTGCCAGCAGCCACCTGGGGAGCTCTGGGGCCAACGTCCTGACTTTC.

This clone was recorded a few times. The V call is TRBV4-2, the J call TRBJ2-1; 7 bases are shared with TRBD2. Per germline, CDR1 LGHNA and CDR2 YNFKEQ. J was trimmed by 2 bases and V by 4 bases; bases with no gene match: 11. The CDR3 consists of 17 residues. This chain's CDR3 is CASSPYLSGGTYNEQFF. The CDR3 DNA sequence: TGTGCCAGCAGCCCTTACCTGTCGGGGGGAACCTACAATGAGCAGTTCTTC.

The J gene is TRBJ2-4, the V gene TRBV10-1; D perhaps matches TRBD1 (6 bases). The CDR3 runs 14 residues. Germline assignment: CDR1 WNHNN and CDR2 SYGVQD (reference sequence). Trimming removed 6 bases at V and 1 base at J, with 10 bases between. CDR3 in DNA: TGCGCCAGCAGGTCAGGGGAGGCCAAAAACATTCAGTACTTC. Translated: CASRSGEAKNIQYF.

To note about this clone: A junction boundary mismatches the germline segment, possibly from a read error. The chain recombines TRBV7-9 with TRBJ1-1; unclear D gene. Per the germline V gene, CDR1 is SEHNR and CDR2 is FQNEAQ (reference sequence). The CDR3 runs to 13 residues. Here the CDR3 reads CASTLLSNTEAFF. The CDR3 DNA sequence: TGTGCCAGCACCTTACTGTCGAACACTGAAGCTTTCTTT.

The rearrangement uses TRBV15 and TRBJ2-1; unclear D gene. Deletions cut 7 bases from V and 0 bases from J, with 13 bases between. CDR3 length: 15 residues. Germline V gene data show CDR1 as LNHNV and CDR2 as YYDKDF (reference sequence). CDR3 protein: CATTGGASSYNEQFF. The CDR3 DNA sequence: TGTGCCACCACTGGCGGCGCCAGCTCCTACAATGAGCAGTTCTTC.

This chain links TRBV2 with TRBJ2-5; 7 bases line up with TRBD2. Trimming took 6 bases from V and 5 from J; bases not matched to a gene: 9. Germline V gene data show CDR1 as SNHLY and CDR2 as FYNNEI. This CDR3 has 14 amino acids. The CDR3 protein is CASSQNTGGETQYF. Written as DNA, the CDR3 is TGTGCCAGCAGCCAAAATACCGGGGGGGAGACCCAGTACTTC.